These 3 T cell receptor beta chains were sequenced from one sample in a study of vaccination effects on CD4 cells after COVID-19. Viral peptide pools were used in the ViraFEST assay to expand antigen-specific CD4+ T cells, and sequencing came afterward. Culture proceeded for about ten days, and CD4+ T cells were then isolated. The individual was infected with SARS-CoV-2 between March and December 2020, as confirmed by PCR. Assay used: immunoSEQ multiplex PCR; TCRdb lists only in-frame clones, some missing. The data show more than 15,000 clones, 74% seen once. No antigen has been identified for these receptors. Here the sequenced sample was CD4+ T cells from PBMCs cultured with SARS-CoV-2 spike peptides, taken before COVID-19 vaccination. These receptors came from a human donor who had a prior SARS-CoV-2 infection.

The V call is TRBV7-9, the J call TRBJ1-1; tentatively, D is TRBD1 (5 bases). Germline V gene lookup returns CDR1 SEHNR and CDR2 FQNEAQ (reference sequence). V gave up 5 bases and J gave up 9 bases, with 13 bases separating them. This CDR3 has 12 amino acids. CDR3 in DNA: TGTGCCAGCAGCGCCCCGACGGGGCAAGCTTTCTTT. This codes for CASSAPTGQAFF.

The chain combines TRBV19 with TRBJ1-5; D is ambiguous. Germline V gene lookup returns CDR1 LNHDA and CDR2 SQIVND (reference sequence). The CDR3 covers 13 residues. V gave up 0 bases and J gave up 6 bases, with 6 bases separating them. CDR3 region: CASSIEGGQPQHF. CDR3 DNA: TGTGCCAGTAGTATAGAAGGAGGTCAGCCCCAGCATTTT.

The J gene is TRBJ2-3, the V gene TRBV5-1, with TRBD2 identical over 8 bases. J was trimmed by 2 bases and V by 10 bases; bases with no gene match: 12. This CDR3 spans 15 amino acids. Germline V CDR1 and CDR2: SGHRS, YFSETQ. The CDR3 DNA is TGCGCCGCCAAGGAAGGCGGGGGGTCCACAGATACGCAGTATTTT. Encoded protein: CAAKEGGGSTDTQYF.